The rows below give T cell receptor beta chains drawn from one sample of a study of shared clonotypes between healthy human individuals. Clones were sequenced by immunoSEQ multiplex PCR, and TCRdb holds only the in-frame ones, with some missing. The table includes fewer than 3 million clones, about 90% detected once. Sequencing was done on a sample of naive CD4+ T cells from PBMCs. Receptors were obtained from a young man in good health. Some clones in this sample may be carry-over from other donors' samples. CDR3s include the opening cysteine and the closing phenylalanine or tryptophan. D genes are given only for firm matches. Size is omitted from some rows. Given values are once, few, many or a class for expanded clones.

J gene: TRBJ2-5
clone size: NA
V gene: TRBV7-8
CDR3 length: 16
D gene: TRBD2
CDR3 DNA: TGTGCCAGCAGCTCTCCGGTCGGGGGGGGAAGGGAGACCCAGTACTTC
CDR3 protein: CASSSPVGGGRETQYF

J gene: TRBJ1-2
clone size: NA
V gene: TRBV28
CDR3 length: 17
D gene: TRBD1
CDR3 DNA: TGTGCCAGCAGTTCGCCGGGACAGGGTTCGCCGAACTATGGCTACACCTTC
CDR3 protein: CASSSPGQGSPNYGYTF

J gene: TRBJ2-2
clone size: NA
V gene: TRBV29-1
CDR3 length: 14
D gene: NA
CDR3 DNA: TGCAGCGTGGCCGGGACACCTAACACCGGGGAGCTGTTTTTT
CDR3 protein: CSVAGTPNTGELFF

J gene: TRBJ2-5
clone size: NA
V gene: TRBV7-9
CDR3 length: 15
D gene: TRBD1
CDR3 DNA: TGTGCCAGCATAGAGGACAGGGGGGATCAAGAGACCCAGTACTTC
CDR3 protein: CASIEDRGDQETQYF

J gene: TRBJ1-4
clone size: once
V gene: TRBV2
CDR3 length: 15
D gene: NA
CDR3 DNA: TGTGCCAGCAGTGAACAAGGAGGGTTCTATGAAAAACTGTTTTTT
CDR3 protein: CASSEQGGFYEKLFF

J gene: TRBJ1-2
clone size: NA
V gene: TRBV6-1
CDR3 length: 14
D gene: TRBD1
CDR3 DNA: TGTGCCAGCAGTGCGGGAAACAGGGGTCAGGGCTACACCTTC
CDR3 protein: CASSAGNRGQGYTF

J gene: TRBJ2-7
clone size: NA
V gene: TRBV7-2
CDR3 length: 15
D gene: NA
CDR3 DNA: TGTGCCAGCAGCTTAGCGGCGACCACCGGCGACGAGCAGTACTTC
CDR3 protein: CASSLAATTGDEQYF

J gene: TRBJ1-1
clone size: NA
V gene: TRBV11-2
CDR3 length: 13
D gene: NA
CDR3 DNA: TGTGCCAGCAGCCCTACACGGGGGACTGAAGCTTTCTTT
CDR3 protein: CASSPTRGTEAFF

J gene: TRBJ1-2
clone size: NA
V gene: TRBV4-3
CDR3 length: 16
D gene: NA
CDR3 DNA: TGCGCCAGCAGCCAAGGAGGTAGGGGCAGAGCCTATGGCTACACCTTC
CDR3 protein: CASSQGGRGRAYGYTF

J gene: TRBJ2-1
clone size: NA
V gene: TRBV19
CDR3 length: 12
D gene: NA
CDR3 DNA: TGTGCCAGTGGTCATAACTACAATGAGCAGTTCTTC
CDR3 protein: CASGHNYNEQFF

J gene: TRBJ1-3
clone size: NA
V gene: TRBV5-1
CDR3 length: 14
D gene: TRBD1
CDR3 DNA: TGCGCCAGCAGCTTAATGGGACAGGGAAACACCATATATTTT
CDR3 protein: CASSLMGQGNTIYF

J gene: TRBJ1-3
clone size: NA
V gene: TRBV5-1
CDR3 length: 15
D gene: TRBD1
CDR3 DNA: TGCGCCAGCAGTTCGGACAGGGGGTCTGGAAACACCATATATTTT
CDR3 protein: CASSSDRGSGNTIYF

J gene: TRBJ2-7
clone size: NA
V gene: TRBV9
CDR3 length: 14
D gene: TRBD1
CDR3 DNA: TGTGCCAGCAGCCCAACGGGACAGGGTTACGAGCAGTACTTC
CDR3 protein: CASSPTGQGYEQYF

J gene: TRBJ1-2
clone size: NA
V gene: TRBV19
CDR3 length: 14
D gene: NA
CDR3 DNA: TGTGCCAGTAGTATGCTGGGACGGGGCTATGGCTACACCTTC
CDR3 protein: CASSMLGRGYGYTF

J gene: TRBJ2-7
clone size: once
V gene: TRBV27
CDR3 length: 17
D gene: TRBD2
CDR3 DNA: TGTGCCAGCAGTTCCGGGACTAGCGGGAGGGGAACCTACGAGCAGTACTTC
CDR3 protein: CASSSGTSGRGTYEQYF

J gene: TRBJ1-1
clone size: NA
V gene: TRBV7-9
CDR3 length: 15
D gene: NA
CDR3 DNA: TGTGCCAGCAGCTTAGGCCCGGCCCTGAACACTGAAGCTTTCTTT
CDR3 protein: CASSLGPALNTEAFF

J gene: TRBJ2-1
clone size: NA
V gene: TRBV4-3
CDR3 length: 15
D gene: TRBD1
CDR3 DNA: TGCGCCAGCAGCCAACCGGGACAGGGGGGTAATGAGCAGTTCTTC
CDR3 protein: CASSQPGQGGNEQFF

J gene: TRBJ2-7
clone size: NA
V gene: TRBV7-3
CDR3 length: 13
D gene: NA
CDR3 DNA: TGTGCCAGCAGCCCCCGGTCGGTATACGAGCAGTACTTC
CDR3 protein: CASSPRSVYEQYF

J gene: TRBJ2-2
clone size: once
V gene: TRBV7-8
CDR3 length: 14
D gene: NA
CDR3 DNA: TGTGCCAGCAGCTTATCAGGGGTTGTCGGGGAGCTGTTTTTT
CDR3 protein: CASSLSGVVGELFF

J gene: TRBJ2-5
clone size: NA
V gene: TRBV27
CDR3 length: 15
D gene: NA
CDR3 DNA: TGTGCCAGCAGTTTAATGACCGGAACCCAAGAGACCCAGTACTTC
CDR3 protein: CASSLMTGTQETQYF

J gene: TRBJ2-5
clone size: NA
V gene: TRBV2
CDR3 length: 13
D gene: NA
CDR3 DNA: TGTGCCAGCAGGGTCCTCGGCCAAGAGACCCAGTACTTC
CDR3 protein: CASRVLGQETQYF

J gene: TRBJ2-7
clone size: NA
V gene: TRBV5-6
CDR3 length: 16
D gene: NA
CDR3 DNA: TGTGCCAGCAGCTTGGGGGGTATCTCGGGCCCCTACGAGCAGTACTTC
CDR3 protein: CASSLGGISGPYEQYF

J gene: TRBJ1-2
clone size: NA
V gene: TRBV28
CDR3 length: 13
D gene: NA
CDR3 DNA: TGTGCCATACAGGGTATCAGCGAGGGTGGCTACACCTTC
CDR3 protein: CAIQGISEGGYTF

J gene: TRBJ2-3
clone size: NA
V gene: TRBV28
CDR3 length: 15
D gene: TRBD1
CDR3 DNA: TGTGCCAGCAGGTCCAGGACAGGGGGCTTAGATACGCAGTATTTT
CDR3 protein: CASRSRTGGLDTQYF